The following is a T cell receptor beta chain sequence with its context. Its specificity is not known. Germline CDR1 is DFQATT and CDR2 is SNEGSKA (reference sequence). The CDR3 consists of 11 residues. Trimming shortened V by 3 bases and J by 1 base, and 4 bases separated the two germline ends. This sample is part of a study of OX40 agonist ivuxolimab in advanced cancers. Overall study findings and caveats: Expanded clones tended on average to be more numerous among CD8+ T cells than CD4+.

Using immunoSEQ multiplex PCR, the repertoire was profiled, and TCRdb retains in-frame clones only, with some absent. This sample has about 96,000 clones, with around 91% found just once. This receptor was identified in an adult with an advanced solid tumor such as melanoma, head and neck, liver or kidney cancer. Sequencing was performed on CD4+ or CD8+ T cells sorted from blood, taken in a trial of the OX40 agonist ivuxolimab. The genes are TRBV20-1 and TRBJ2-7; no firm D call. DNA of the CDR3: TGCAGTGCTAGGGGGTCCTACGAGCAGTACTTC. This gives the protein CSARGSYEQYF.